Listed here are 7 T cell receptor beta chains from one sample, sequenced in a study of T cell changes during pregnancy in multiple sclerosis. Assay used: immunoSEQ multiplex PCR; TCRdb lists only in-frame clones, some missing. The sample contains 60,000 to 90,000 clones, 89% of which appear only once. This sample comprised peripheral blood, obtained before pregnancy. The source of these receptors is a female donor with multiple sclerosis, enrolled in a pregnancy study.

The genes are TRBV7-2 and TRBJ1-1; 8 bases fit TRBD1. Unmatched junction bases numbered 8, after V lost 5 bases and J lost 6 bases. The CDR3 totals 14 residues. Germline CDR1 reads SGHTA; CDR2 reads FQGNSA. This chain's CDR3 is CASSPDREIPEAFF. CDR3 coding DNA: TGTGCCAGCAGCCCGGACAGGGAGATACCTGAAGCTTTCTTT.

The chain uses TRBV13 and TRBJ1-4; D gene unclear. The length of the CDR3 is 15 residues. V was trimmed by 0 bases and J by 8 bases, leaving 13 bases between them. Germline CDR1 is PRHDT and CDR2 is FYEKMQ (reference sequence). CDR3: CASSLGPSTGEKLFF. The CDR3 DNA sequence: TGTGCCAGCAGCTTAGGCCCTTCGACGGGGGAAAAACTGTTTTTT. The variable domain in full, completed from reference TRBV13 and TRBJ1-4, reads AAGVIQSPRHLIKEKRETATLKCYPIPRHDTVYWYQQGPGQDPQFLISFYEKMQSDKGSIPDRFSAQQFSDYHSELNMSSLELGDSALYFCASSLGPSTGEKLFFGSGTQLSVL.

This chain joins TRBV28 and TRBJ2-7; the match to TRBD1 covers 10 bases. V lost 1 base to trimming and J lost 4 bases; unmatched junction nucleotides: 10. The CDR3 consists of 17 residues. Germline CDR1 and CDR2: MDHEN and SYDVKM. Here the CDR3 reads CASSLFVYRTGGYEQYF. The CDR3 region has the DNA TGTGCCAGCAGTTTATTTGTTTACAGGACAGGGGGGTACGAGCAGTACTTC.

The V gene is TRBV5-4, the J gene TRBJ1-6; 8 bases line up with TRBD1. Trimming at V came to 4 bases and at J to 8 bases, leaving 8 bases not matched to a gene. In germline, CDR1 is SGHNT, CDR2 YYREEE (reference sequence). The CDR3 has 15 amino acids. The CDR3 here is CASSPRTGWDSPLHF. Written as DNA, the CDR3 is TGTGCCAGCAGCCCCCGGACAGGGTGGGATTCACCCCTCCACTTT.

The chain carries TRBV29-1 and TRBJ2-1; D ambiguous. V lost 7 bases, J lost 0 bases, and 7 bases lay in between. The germline CDR1 and CDR2 sequences are SQVTM and ANQGSEA. The CDR3 sequence is 12 residues long. CDR3 amino acids: CSAGSSYNEQFF. CDR3 DNA: TGCAGCGCGGGTAGCTCCTACAATGAGCAGTTCTTC.

This chain connects TRBV10-3 to TRBJ1-2, with D possibly TRBD1 on 5 matching bases. The CDR3 spans 14 residues. Per the germline V gene, CDR1 is ENHRY and CDR2 is SYGVKD. V lost 3 bases to trimming and J lost 6 bases, with 14 bases between them. The CDR3 protein is CAISELSGEDGYTF. In DNA, the CDR3 is TGTGCCATCAGTGAATTATCGGGGGAAGATGGCTACACCTTC.

V and J are TRBV11-3 and TRBJ2-5; possible D gene TRBD2, 6 bases. The CDR3 totals 15 residues. Germline V gene sequence: CDR1 SGHNT, CDR2 YENEEA. Trimming removed 5 bases at V and 4 bases at J, with 17 bases between. Here the CDR3 reads CASSPGGGAGETQYF. For the CDR3, the DNA is TGTGCCAGCAGCCCTGGGGGAGGAGCTGGAGAGACCCAGTACTTC.